The clone carrying this T cell receptor (beta chain) was detected only once. Antigen unknown. This record comes from a study of T cell responses to AZD1222 COVID-19 vaccine. Study-wide results and caveats: Most donors were white British and more were female, and clonal diversity was possibly underestimated.

This CDR3 is built from 13 residues. Germline assignment: CDR1 SNHLY and CDR2 FYNNEI. V lost 5 bases and J 4 bases, leaving 9 bases between the germline ends. Sequencing used immunoSEQ multiplex PCR; TCRdb keeps in-frame clones, though not all of them. The repertoire holds 120,000 or so clones, with roughly nine tenths as singletons. The sample in question was peripheral blood, obtained on day 0 of AZD1222 vaccination. The sequence came from an adult in good health. The chain carries TRBV2 and TRBJ1-3, with no clear D. CDR3 protein: CASSWTGGNTIYF. The DNA for the CDR3 is TGTGCCAGCAGTTGGACGGGCGGAAACACCATATATTTT.